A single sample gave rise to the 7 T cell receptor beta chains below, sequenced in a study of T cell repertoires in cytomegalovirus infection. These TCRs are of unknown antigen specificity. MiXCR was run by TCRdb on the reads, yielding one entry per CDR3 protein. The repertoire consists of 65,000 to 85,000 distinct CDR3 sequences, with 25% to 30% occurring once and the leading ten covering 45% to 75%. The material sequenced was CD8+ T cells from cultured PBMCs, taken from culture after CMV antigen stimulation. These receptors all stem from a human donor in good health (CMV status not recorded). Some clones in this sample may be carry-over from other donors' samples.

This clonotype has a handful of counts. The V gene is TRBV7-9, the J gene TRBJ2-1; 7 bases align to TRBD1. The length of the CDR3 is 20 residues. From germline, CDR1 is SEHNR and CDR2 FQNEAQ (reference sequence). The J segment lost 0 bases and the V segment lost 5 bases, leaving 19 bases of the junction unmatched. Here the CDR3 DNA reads TGTGCCAGCAGCGCCGACGTGGGACAGACAAGGGATTACTCCTACAATGAGCAGTTCTTC. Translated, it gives CASSADVGQTRDYSYNEQFF.

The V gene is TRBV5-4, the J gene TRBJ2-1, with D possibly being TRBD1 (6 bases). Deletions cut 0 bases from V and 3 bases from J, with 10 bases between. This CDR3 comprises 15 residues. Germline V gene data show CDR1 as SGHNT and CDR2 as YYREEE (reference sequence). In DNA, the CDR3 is TGTGCCAGCAGCTTGGATTGGACAGACTACAATGAGCAGTTCTTC. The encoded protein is CASSLDWTDYNEQFF.

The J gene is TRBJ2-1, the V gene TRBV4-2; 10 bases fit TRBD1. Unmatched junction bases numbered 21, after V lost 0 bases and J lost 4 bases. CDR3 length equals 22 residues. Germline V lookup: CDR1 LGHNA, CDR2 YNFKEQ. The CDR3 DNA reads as TGTGCCAGCAGCCAAGAAGTCATGGTCCCTGATTACGGGACAGGGGCTTACAATGAGCAGTTCTTC. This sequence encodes CASSQEVMVPDYGTGAYNEQFF.

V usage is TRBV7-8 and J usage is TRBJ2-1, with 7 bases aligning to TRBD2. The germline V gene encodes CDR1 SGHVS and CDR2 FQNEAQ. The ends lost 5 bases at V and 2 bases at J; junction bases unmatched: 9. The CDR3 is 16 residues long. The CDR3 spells CASSPLAGVAYNEQFF. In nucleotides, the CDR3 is TGTGCCAGCAGCCCCCTGGCGGGAGTTGCCTACAATGAGCAGTTCTTC.

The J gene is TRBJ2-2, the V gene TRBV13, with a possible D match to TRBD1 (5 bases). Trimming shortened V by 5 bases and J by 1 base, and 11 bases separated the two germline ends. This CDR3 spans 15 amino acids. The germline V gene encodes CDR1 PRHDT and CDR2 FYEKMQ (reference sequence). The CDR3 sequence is CASSTTELNTGELFF. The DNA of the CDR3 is TGTGCCAGCAGCACGACAGAATTGAACACCGGGGAGCTGTTTTTT.

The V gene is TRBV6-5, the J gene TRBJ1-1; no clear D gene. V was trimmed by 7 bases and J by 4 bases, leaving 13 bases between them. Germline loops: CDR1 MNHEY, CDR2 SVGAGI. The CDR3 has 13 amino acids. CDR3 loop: CASTKGAVTEAFF. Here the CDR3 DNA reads TGTGCCAGCACCAAAGGAGCCGTCACTGAAGCTTTCTTT.

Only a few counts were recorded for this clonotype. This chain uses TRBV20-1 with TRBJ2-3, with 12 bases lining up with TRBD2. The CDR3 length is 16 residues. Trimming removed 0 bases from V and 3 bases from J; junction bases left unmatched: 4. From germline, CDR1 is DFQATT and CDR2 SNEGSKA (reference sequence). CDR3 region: CSAREATSGRTDTQYF. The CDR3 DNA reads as TGCAGTGCTAGAGAGGCGACTAGCGGGAGAACAGATACGCAGTATTTT.